Listed here are 7 T cell receptor beta chains from one sample, sequenced in a study of T-cell reconstitution after alpha-beta-depleted transplantation in children. TCRbeta library preparation incorporated unique molecular identifiers. TCRdb fed the PCR reads into MiXCR, producing one record per CDR3 protein. The table lists around 190,000 distinct CDR3 sequences, about 7% of them singletons. The sequencing used PBMCs, collected before TCRalphabeta/CD19-depleted stem cell transplant. All receptors derive from a boy aged 2-15 years with acute lymphoblastic leukemia, due to receive a stem cell transplant.

In this sample, this clonotype turned up many times. The V and J genes are TRBV4-3 and TRBJ2-1, with D possibly being TRBD2 (5 bases). Trimming took 0 bases from V and 6 from J, leaving 12 bases between them. CDR1 is LGHNA, CDR2 YSLEER, per germline. CDR3 length: 15 residues. The CDR3 protein is CASSQDHRTVNEQFF. The CDR3 DNA sequence: TGCGCCAGCAGCCAAGATCATCGGACTGTCAATGAGCAGTTCTTC.

The sample holds one count of this clonotype. The CDR3 loop is CAMGLGGGEQFF. The CDR3 DNA reads as TGTGCCATGGGCCTGGGGGGGGGCGAGCAGTTCTTC. V and J are TRBV5-7 and TRBJ2-1, with D possibly being TRBD2 (7 bases). TRBV5-7 is an ORF for which the function is uncertain. The germline V and J ends were trimmed by 9 bases and 10 bases, with 17 bases remaining between them. The CDR3 spans 12 residues.

This clonotype occurred a few times. This rearrangement joins TRBV27 to TRBJ1-4, with D hard to call. Germline CDR1 is MNHEY and CDR2 is SMNVEV (reference sequence). V lost 4 bases and J lost 3, with 12 bases in between. The CDR3 length is 15 residues. The CDR3 spells CASSSRRFSNEKLFF. As DNA, the CDR3 is TGTGCCAGCAGTTCCCGACGGTTTTCTAATGAAAAACTGTTTTTT. Full variable domain (rest looked up from reference TRBV27 and TRBJ1-4): EAQVTQNPRYLITVTGKKLTVTCSQNMNHEYMSWYRQDPGLGLRQIYYSMNVEVTDKGDVPEGYKVSRKEKRNFPLILESPSPNQTSLYFCASSSRRFSNEKLFFGSGTQLSVL.

In this sample, this clonotype turned up many times. The rearrangement joins TRBV5-1 to TRBJ1-5; D is unresolved. CDR1 is SGHRS and CDR2 is YFSETQ in the germline V gene. CDR3 length: 15 amino acids. V lost 0 bases and J lost 4, with 11 bases in between. This CDR3 reads CASSLVPGMNQPQHF. CDR3 bases: TGCGCCAGCAGCTTGGTCCCGGGGATGAATCAGCCCCAGCATTTT.

This clonotype was counted a few times. This chain connects TRBV12-3 or TRBV12-4 to TRBJ1-2; TRBD1 aligns across 7 bases. With 5 bases clipped from V and 3 bases from J, the junction kept 3 bases outside the gene matches. This CDR3 is built from 13 residues. DNA of the CDR3: TGTGCCAGCAGTGAACAGGGGTACTATGGCTACACCTTC. Protein sequence: CASSEQGYYGYTF.

The rearrangement joins TRBV29-1 to TRBJ1-2; D call uncertain. With 7 bases removed from V and 8 bases from J, the gap between germline ends came to 8 bases. The CDR3 spans 9 residues. Germline-derived CDR1 and CDR2 are SQVTM and ANQGSEA. In DNA, the CDR3 is TGCAGCGACGTAGGCGGCTACACCTTC. Amino acids: CSDVGGYTF.

In this sample, this clonotype turned up many times. The chain joins TRBV7-8 to TRBJ2-7; D is unclear. The CDR3 is made up of 11 amino acids. V lost 5 bases and J 7 bases, leaving 9 bases between the germline ends. Germline assignment: CDR1 SGHVS and CDR2 FQNEAQ. CDR3 DNA: TGTGCCAGCAGCAAAAAGGTTGAGCAGTACTTC. It specifies CASSKKVEQYF.